This T cell receptor beta chain was recorded in a study of brain metastases from non-small cell lung cancer. TCRdb's table, derived via immunoSEQ multiplex PCR, lists solely in-frame clones and lacks some. The sample lists thousands of clones; under 85% were seen once. General study findings and limits: Metastases had sparse T cells but largely shared repertoires with primaries. T-cell clones appeared expanded in around 60% of brain metastases relative to matched primary tumors.

Germline CDR1 SGHTA, CDR2 FQGNSA. J was trimmed by 4 bases and V by 2 bases; bases with no gene match: 3. The CDR3 is 15 amino acids. Points on this clone: As yet, its antigen is unknown.

The sequencing input was primary lung tumor tissue. The receptor was isolated from a donor at least 40 years old with non-small cell lung cancer. The chain carries TRBV7-2 and TRBJ2-1; 9 positions match TRBD2. Written as DNA, the CDR3 is TGTGCCAGCAGCTTAACAGCGGGGGGATACAATGAGCAGTTCTTC. Protein product: CASSLTAGGYNEQFF.